These 14 T cell receptor beta chains originate from one sample sequenced in a study of identical twins. MiXCR, run by TCRdb on the 5' RACE reads, gives a single entry per CDR3 protein. The sample holds 210,000 or so distinct CDR3 sequences, approximately 16% seen once. These data were also reused for a study on T cells expressing NK-cell markers.

The sequenced sample consisted of CD8+ T cells sorted from blood. The receptor set was obtained from a woman younger than 35 in good health.

This clonotype appeared once. This chain links TRBV7-8 with TRBJ2-1; D may match TRBD1 or TRBD2 (5 bases each). V dropped 5 bases and J dropped 6 bases, with 11 bases sitting between them. Looked up from germline, CDR1 is SGHVS and CDR2 is FQNEAQ. The CDR3 runs 13 residues. The CDR3 region is CASSQGTINEQFF. The CDR3 DNA follows: TGTGCCAGCAGCCAAGGGACCATCAATGAGCAGTTCTTC.

This clonotype was seen repeatedly, ten times or more. CDR3 nucleotide sequence: TGTGCCAGCAGCCCCTTTTCAGGGAACTATGGCTACACCTTC. Translated, it gives CASSPFSGNYGYTF. The genes are TRBV6-1 and TRBJ1-2; the D gene is possibly TRBD1 (5 bases). Trimming left V 6 bases short and J 2 bases short, with 13 bases between. CDR3 length: 14 amino acids. The V gene's germline CDR1 is MNHNS and CDR2 SASEGT.

The CDR3 is CASSLDPSGSYNEQFF. In DNA form, the CDR3 reads TGTGCCAGCAGTTTAGATCCTAGCGGATCCTACAATGAGCAGTTCTTC. The V call is TRBV12-3 or TRBV12-4, the J call TRBJ2-1; 7 positions agree with TRBD2. V trimming: 1 base; J trimming: 1 base; junction bases outside the gene matches: 4. The CDR3 runs 16 residues.

This clonotype turned up a few times. The chain recombines TRBV6-2 or TRBV6-3 with TRBJ1-5; the D is unclear. V was trimmed by 5 bases and J by 6 bases, leaving 11 bases between them. The CDR3 length is 13 residues. CDR1 is MNHEY and CDR2 is SVGEGT in the germline V gene. CDR3 amino acids: CASSRKAGQPQHF. The CDR3 nucleotides are TGTGCCAGCAGTCGAAAGGCGGGTCAGCCCCAGCATTTT.

The chain uses TRBV27 and TRBJ2-4; D is possibly TRBD1 (6 bases). The germline V gene encodes CDR1 MNHEY and CDR2 SMNVEV (reference sequence). V was pared by 5 bases and J by 5 bases, with 13 bases between. The length of the CDR3 is 14 residues. CDR3 in DNA: TGTGCCAGCAGTCCGGGACAAGGTCAAAACATTCAGTACTTC. Translating gives CASSPGQGQNIQYF.

DNA for the CDR3: TGTGCCAGCAGCCCCATTAGCGGCACCGGGGAGCTGTTTTTT. It specifies CASSPISGTGELFF. This chain uses TRBV11-2 with TRBJ2-2; the D gene is possibly TRBD2 (6 bases). Trimming stripped 5 bases from V and 4 bases from J, with 11 bases between. The CDR3 loop spans 14 amino acids. CDR1 and CDR2 from the germline V gene are SGHAT and FQNNGV.

J is TRBJ1-1 and V is TRBV16; TRBD1 might be the D (5 bases). Per germline, CDR1 KGHSY and CDR2 FQNENV. This CDR3 has 14 residues. The V end lost 1 base, the J end lost 4 bases, and 10 bases lay between the germline ends. The CDR3 reads CASSQFQGITEAFF. CDR3 in DNA: TGTGCCAGCAGCCAATTCCAGGGTATCACTGAAGCTTTCTTT.

This clonotype was recorded a few times. The genes are TRBV2 and TRBJ2-7; 8 bases line up with TRBD1. The CDR3 extends over 15 amino acids. Per the germline V gene, CDR1 is SNHLY and CDR2 is FYNNEI. V was clipped by 7 bases and J by 2 bases; unmatched bases: 10. This CDR3 is CASTPGAGGTYEQYF. CDR3 nucleotides: TGTGCCAGCACCCCGGGGGCAGGGGGCACCTACGAGCAGTACTTC.

The CDR3 reads CASSPRGRGPTGELFF. The CDR3 DNA reads as TGTGCCAGCAGCCCTCGCGGGAGGGGGCCCACCGGGGAGCTGTTTTTT. The rearrangement links TRBV7-9 to TRBJ2-2, with 9 bases matching TRBD2. CDR3 length equals 16 residues. V lost 5 bases and J lost 4; bases outside the gene matches: 8. In germline, CDR1 is SEHNR, CDR2 FQNEAQ (reference sequence).

This clonotype was observed a handful of times. V usage is TRBV2 and J usage is TRBJ2-7; TRBD2 might be the D (5 bases). V gave up 6 bases and J gave up 5 bases, with 14 bases separating them. This CDR3 has 13 residues. The germline gives CDR1 SNHLY, CDR2 FYNNEI. The CDR3 protein is CASRPRVSDEQYF. CDR3 DNA sequence: TGTGCCAGCAGGCCGAGGGTTTCCGACGAGCAGTACTTC.

The chain couples TRBV29-1 to TRBJ2-1, with D unresolved. V lost 7 bases, J lost 2 bases, and 9 bases lay in between. Germline assignment: CDR1 SQVTM and CDR2 ANQGSEA. The CDR3 has 12 residues. DNA for the CDR3: TGCAGCGGGTGGCCCCCCTACAATGAGCAGTTCTTC. It yields the protein CSGWPPYNEQFF.

V and J are TRBV29-1 and TRBJ2-1; 10 bases are shared with TRBD2. V dropped 5 bases and J dropped 1; count of bases not matched to a gene: 11. The CDR3 spans 17 residues. Germline CDR1 and CDR2: SQVTM and ANQGSEA. The DNA of the CDR3 is TGCAGCGTTCGGACTAGCGGCAATTGGGGATCCTACAATGAGCAGTTCTTC. Protein sequence: CSVRTSGNWGSYNEQFF.

This clonotype turned up a few times. V is TRBV27 and J is TRBJ2-7; D call uncertain. Germline CDR1 is MNHEY and CDR2 is SMNVEV (reference sequence). Trimming pared 2 bases from V and 0 bases from J, leaving 8 bases between. This CDR3 spans 14 amino acids. CDR3 amino acids: CASSLTVGSYEQYF. DNA of the CDR3: TGTGCCAGCAGTTTAACGGTAGGCTCCTACGAGCAGTACTTC.

This clonotype has only one observation. V and J are TRBV7-9 and TRBJ2-3; 10 positions agree with TRBD2. Looked up from germline, CDR1 is SEHNR and CDR2 is FQNEAQ (reference sequence). This CDR3 is 16 amino acids long. The V and J ends lost 1 base and 5 bases, in that order; junction bases with no gene match: 6. Written as DNA, the CDR3 is TGTGCCAGCAGCTTAGAGCTAGCGGGGGCCGTAGATACGCAGTATTTT. Amino acid sequence: CASSLELAGAVDTQYF.